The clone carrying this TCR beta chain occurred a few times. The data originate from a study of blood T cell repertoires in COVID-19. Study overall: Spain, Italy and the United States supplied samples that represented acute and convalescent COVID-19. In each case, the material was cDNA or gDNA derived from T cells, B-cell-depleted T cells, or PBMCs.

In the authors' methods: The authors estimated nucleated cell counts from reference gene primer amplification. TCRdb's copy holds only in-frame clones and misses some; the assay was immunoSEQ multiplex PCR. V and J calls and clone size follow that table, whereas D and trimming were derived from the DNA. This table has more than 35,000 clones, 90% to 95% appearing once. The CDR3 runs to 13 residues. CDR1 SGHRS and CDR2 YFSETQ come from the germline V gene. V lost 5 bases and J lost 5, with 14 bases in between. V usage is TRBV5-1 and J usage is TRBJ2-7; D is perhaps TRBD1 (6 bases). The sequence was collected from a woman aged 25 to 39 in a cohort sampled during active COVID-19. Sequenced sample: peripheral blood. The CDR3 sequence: CASSFDRINEQYF. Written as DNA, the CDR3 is TGCGCCAGCAGTTTTGACAGGATCAACGAGCAGTACTTC.